This T cell receptor (beta chain) was retrieved from a study of identical twins. Germline V gene data show CDR1 as MDHEN and CDR2 as SYDVKM. This CDR3 region has 14 residues. V trimming: 6 bases; J trimming: 7 bases; junction bases outside the gene matches: 8. A note on this clonotype: Its antigen is unidentified.

Unique molecular identifiers were present on the cDNA, and a universal primer site came from template switching. TCRdb reprocessed the 5' RACE reads via MiXCR and lists one record per CDR3 protein. The repertoire holds hundreds of thousands of distinct CDR3 sequences, roughly 7.5% seen once, with 1.9% in the top ten. Study results and caveats: Researchers caution that invariant MAIT and iNKT cells could partly confound zero-insertion analyses. Insertions were reduced in abundant cord blood beta clonotypes but not in memory repertoires.

These sequences were also reported in another study, on yellow fever vaccine responses in identical twins.

This sequence joins TRBV28 and TRBJ2-1; 8 bases are a match to TRBD1. Sequencing used memory (CD45RO+) T cells sorted from blood. The receptor comes from a woman younger than 35 in good health. CDR3 region: CASRVPGGRNEQFF. CDR3 coding DNA: TGTGCCAGCAGAGTGCCAGGGGGCAGGAATGAGCAGTTCTTC.